This T cell receptor beta chain derives from a study of T cells after yellow fever vaccination. Broader study findings: Repertoires obtained by FACS sorting could include abundant clonotypes that entered as contaminants from the bulk population. Faster peaking, at day 5 versus 15, marked a secondary response that was weaker. Reappearing after the booster were most of the clones from primary vaccination (less than 98% CD4, 85% to 90% CD8).

A single record per CDR3 protein comes from TCRdb applying MiXCR to the 5' RACE reads. The sample lists 110,000 to 150,000 distinct CDR3 sequences; approximately 6.6% were seen once. Points on this clonotype: What it binds is not known.

The CDR3 totals 14 residues. Germline CDR1 reads SGHTA; CDR2 reads FQGNSA. Trimming removed 3 bases at V and 3 bases at J, with 11 bases between. This receptor was taken from a man younger than 45 who received the YFV17D yellow fever vaccine. Sequences were derived from CD4+ T cells sorted from PBMCs, sampled 10 days after the yellow fever booster vaccination. V is TRBV7-2 and J is TRBJ1-1; D unclear. CDR3 bases: TGTGCCAGCAGCTTTGCGGCCAGCTACACTGAAGCTTTCTTT. Protein: CASSFAASYTEAFF.